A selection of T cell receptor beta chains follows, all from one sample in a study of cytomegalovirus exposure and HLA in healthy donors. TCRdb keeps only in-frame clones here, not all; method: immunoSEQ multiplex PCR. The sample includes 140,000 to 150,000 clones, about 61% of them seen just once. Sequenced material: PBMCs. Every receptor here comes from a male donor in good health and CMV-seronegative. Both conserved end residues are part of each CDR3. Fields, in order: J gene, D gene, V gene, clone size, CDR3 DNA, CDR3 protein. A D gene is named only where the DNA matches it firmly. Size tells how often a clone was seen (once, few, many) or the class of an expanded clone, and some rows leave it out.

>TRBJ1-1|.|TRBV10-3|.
TGTGCCATCAGTGAGATCCAGGGATTCCGGAACACTGAAGCTTTCTTT
CAISEIQGFRNTEAFF
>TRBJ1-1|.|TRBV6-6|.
TGTGCCAGCAGTTACTCTGCGGCGAACACTGAAGCTTTCTTT
CASSYSAANTEAFF
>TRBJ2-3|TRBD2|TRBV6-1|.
TGTGCCAGCAGTGCACCGCTAGCGGGGGGTGCGCAGTATTTT
CASSAPLAGGAQYF
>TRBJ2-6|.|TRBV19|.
TGTGCCGCCAGGCCGACTATGGGCAGTTCCCGAAGAGGGGCCAACGTCCTGACTTTC
CAARPTMGSSRRGANVLTF
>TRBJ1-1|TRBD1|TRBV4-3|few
TGCGCCAGCAGCGGCAGGCAGGGGGTAAATCGGAACACTGAAGCTTTCTTT
CASSGRQGVNRNTEAFF
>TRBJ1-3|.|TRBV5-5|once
TGTGCCAGCAGCTTGGGGCGGAGCTCTGGAAACACCATATATTTT
CASSLGRSSGNTIYF
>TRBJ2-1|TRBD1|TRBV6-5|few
TGTGCCAGCAGTACCTCCGGGACAGGAAACAATGAGCAGTTCTTC
CASSTSGTGNNEQFF
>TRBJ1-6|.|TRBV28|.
TGTGCCAGCAGTTTGGGCCGGGCGGGAGGTTCACCCCTCCACTTT
CASSLGRAGGSPLHF
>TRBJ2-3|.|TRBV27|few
TGTGCCAGCAGTCCCAAGGACTTTAGCACAGATACGCAGTATTTT
CASSPKDFSTDTQYF
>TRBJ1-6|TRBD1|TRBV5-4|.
TGTGCCACCTCGCCCTCAGGGGGACAGGGTGCCAATTCACCCCTCCACTTT
CATSPSGGQGANSPLHF
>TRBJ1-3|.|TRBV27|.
TGTGCCAGCAGTTTAAGTTGGGGAGCGGGAAACACCATATATTTT
CASSLSWGAGNTIYF
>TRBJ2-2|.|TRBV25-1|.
TGTGCCAGCAGTGGCGACATAAACACCGGGGAGCTGTTTTTT
CASSGDINTGELFF
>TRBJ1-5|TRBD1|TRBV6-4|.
TGTGCCAGCAGTGACCTAGACAGGGGTGGCCAGCCCCAGCATTTT
CASSDLDRGGQPQHF
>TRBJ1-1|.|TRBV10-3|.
TGTGCCATCAGTGAGTTCGGGGATCTGAACACTGAAGCTTTCTTT
CAISEFGDLNTEAFF
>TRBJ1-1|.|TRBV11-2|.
TGTGCCAGCAGCTCACTCAGGGAATCTGAAGCTTTCTTT
CASSSLRESEAFF
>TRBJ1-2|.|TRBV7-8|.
TGTGCCAGCAGTATAAGGGACATGGGGGGCTACACCTTC
CASSIRDMGGYTF
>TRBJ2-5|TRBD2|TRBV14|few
TGTGCCAGCAGCCAGGCGGGACTAGCGGGCCAAGAGACCCAGTACTTC
CASSQAGLAGQETQYF
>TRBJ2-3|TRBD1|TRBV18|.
TGTGCCAGCTCACCACTCCGGGGACAGTATCCGTATTTT
CASSPLRGQYPYF
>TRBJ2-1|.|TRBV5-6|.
TGTGCCAGCAGCTTGGCCGCGGGAAGCTCCTACAATGAGCAGTTCTTC
CASSLAAGSSYNEQFF
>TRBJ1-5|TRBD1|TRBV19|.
TGTGCCAGTACCTGGACCAAGGGGGCTTACCAGCCCCAGCATTTT
CASTWTKGAYQPQHF
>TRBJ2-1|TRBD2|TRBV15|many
TGTGCCACCAGCAGAGATTTGACTAGCGGGGGGAACAATGAGCAGTTCTTC
CATSRDLTSGGNNEQFF
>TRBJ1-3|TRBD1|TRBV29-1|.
TGCAGCGCCATTCGGACAGGAGCCTCTGGAAACACCATATATTTT
CSAIRTGASGNTIYF